What follows is one T cell receptor (beta chain) and its context. Antigen: not known. This sample was included in a study of regulatory dendritic cells for organ transplantation. The study's findings and limits: Considerable individual heterogeneity was seen in alloreactive memory CD8+ T cells. Regulatory dendritic cells appeared to expand memory CD8+ clones less than mature ones. Memory CD8+ T cells were the most oligoclonal; naive cells were highly diverse.

Allogeneic regulatory or mature dendritic cells were co-cultured for 5 days with CFSE-labeled sorted T cells at 1:10. Memory T cells were CD45RO+, naive were CD45RA+, sorted by FACS. TCRdb's table, derived via immunoSEQ multiplex PCR, lists solely in-frame clones and lacks some. The sample holds over 10,000 clones, roughly 89% seen once. V lost 9 bases and J lost 6; bases outside the gene matches: 4. Germline V lookup: CDR1 SNHLY, CDR2 FYNNEI. The CDR3 has 12 residues. The TCR sequence derives from a human donor in good health. The chain uses TRBV2 and TRBJ1-2, with 10 bases fitting TRBD1. Source material: naive CD8+ T cells from blood cultured with regulatory dendritic cells. The subset is: CD45RA+ naive T cells. The CDR3 DNA sequence: TGTGCCAGTGGACAGGGGGAACATGGCTACACCTTC. Its protein is CASGQGEHGYTF.